Following are 3 T cell receptor beta chains from one sample sequenced in a study of cytomegalovirus exposure and HLA in healthy donors. With 60 Vbeta and 13 Jbeta primers, the PCR was carried out. Measured with immunoSEQ multiplex PCR; TCRdb has only the in-frame clones, and not every one. This table has about 120,000 clones, 81% appearing once. Sequenced: PBMCs. Receptors were obtained from a woman aged 25 to 39 in good health and CMV-seronegative.

The chain uses TRBV5-1 and TRBJ1-1, with TRBD1 identical over 8 bases. The CDR3 totals 15 residues. After removal of 4 bases from V and 0 bases from J, the junction contained 5 bases not matched to a gene. Per germline, CDR1 SGHRS and CDR2 YFSETQ. DNA for the CDR3: TGCGCCAGCAGCAAAGACAGGGGCATGAACACTGAAGCTTTCTTT. Translation: CASSKDRGMNTEAFF.

CDR3 in amino acids: CAWSAQTGSEQYF. In DNA, the CDR3 is TGTGCCTGGAGTGCCCAAACAGGGTCCGAGCAGTACTTC. The rearrangement links TRBV30 to TRBJ2-7; D possibly corresponds to TRBD1 (6 bases). This CDR3 region has 13 residues. The V gene lost 1 base and the J gene lost 6 bases, with 13 bases spanning the gap. Germline CDR1 is GTSNPN and CDR2 is SVGIG (reference sequence).

V gene TRBV6-5 combines with J gene TRBJ2-5; D unclear. Trimming took 0 bases from V and 5 from J, leaving 10 bases between them. The CDR3 runs to 14 residues. In germline, CDR1 is MNHEY, CDR2 SVGAGI. The CDR3: CASSYSGQVETQYF. As DNA, the CDR3 is TGTGCCAGCAGTTACTCGGGCCAGGTGGAGACCCAGTACTTC.